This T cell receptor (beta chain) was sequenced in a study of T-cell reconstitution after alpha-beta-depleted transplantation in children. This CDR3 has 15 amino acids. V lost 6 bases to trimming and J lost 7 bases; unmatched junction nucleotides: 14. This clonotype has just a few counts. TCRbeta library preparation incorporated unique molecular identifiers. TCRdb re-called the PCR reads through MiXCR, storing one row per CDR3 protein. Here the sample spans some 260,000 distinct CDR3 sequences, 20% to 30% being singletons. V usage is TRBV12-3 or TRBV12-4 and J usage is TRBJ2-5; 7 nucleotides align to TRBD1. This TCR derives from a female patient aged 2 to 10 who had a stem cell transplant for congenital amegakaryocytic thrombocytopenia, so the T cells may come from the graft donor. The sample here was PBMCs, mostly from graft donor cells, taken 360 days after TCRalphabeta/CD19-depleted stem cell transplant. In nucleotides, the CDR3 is TGTGCCAGCAGATCCAACGACAGGGTCGGTGGGACCCAGTACTTC. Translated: CASRSNDRVGGTQYF.